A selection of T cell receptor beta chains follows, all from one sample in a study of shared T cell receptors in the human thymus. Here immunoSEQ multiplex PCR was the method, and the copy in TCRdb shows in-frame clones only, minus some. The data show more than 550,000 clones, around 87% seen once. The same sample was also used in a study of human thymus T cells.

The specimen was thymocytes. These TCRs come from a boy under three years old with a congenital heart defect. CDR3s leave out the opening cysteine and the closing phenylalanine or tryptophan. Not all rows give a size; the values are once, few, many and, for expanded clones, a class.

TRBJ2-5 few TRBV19 ASSPSRRETQY
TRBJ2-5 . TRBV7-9 ASSLVTGEGETQY
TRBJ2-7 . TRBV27 ASHQPGLGSYEQY
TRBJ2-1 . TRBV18 ASSPPRGHYNEQF
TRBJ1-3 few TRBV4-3 ASSQDFGGDTIY
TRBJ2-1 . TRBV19 ASTPDGSSYNEQF
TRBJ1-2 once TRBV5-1 ASSLGAGDGYT
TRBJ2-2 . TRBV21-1 ASSKLDREGVTGELF
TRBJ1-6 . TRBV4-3 ASSQDRRGDRASPLH
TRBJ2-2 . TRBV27 ASSLPPAAGVNTGELF
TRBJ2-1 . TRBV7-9 ASSFGLAIDEQF
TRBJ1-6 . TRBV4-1 ASSQVDRVKSPLH
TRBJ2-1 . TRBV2 ASFDEQF
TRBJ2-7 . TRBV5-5 ASSLTIPSNHEQY
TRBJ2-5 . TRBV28 ASTLGGTSGSSETQY
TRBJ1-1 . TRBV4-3 ASAQGPNTEAF
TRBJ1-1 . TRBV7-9 ASSLGLAGGFAEAF
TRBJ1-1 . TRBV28 ASSNRTALVNTEAF
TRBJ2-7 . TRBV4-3 ASSQRPSGPTYEQY
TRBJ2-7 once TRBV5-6 ASSLRVQGGNCYEQY
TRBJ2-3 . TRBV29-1 SAQRGSTDTQY
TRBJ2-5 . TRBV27 ASSFASEQETQY
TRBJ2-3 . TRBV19 ASSLAGGAGTDTQY
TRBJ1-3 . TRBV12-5 ASGPDRGLSGNTIY
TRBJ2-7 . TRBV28 ASSLYGGGPYEQY
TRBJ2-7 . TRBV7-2 ASSLAGSGAILYEQY